The clone carrying this T cell receptor (beta chain) was seen ten or more times. Its antigen is currently unknown. This related bone marrow graft donor gave peripheral blood on the day of marrow donation. The method was immunoSEQ multiplex PCR; TCRdb's version includes in-frame clones alone and lacks a portion of them. This sample carries approximately 26,000 clones, none of them present only once. The data derive from a study of T cells after posttransplantation cyclophosphamide. General observations from the study: Recipient CMV seropositivity and CMV reactivation strongly tracked TRB clonality. Later blood repertoires were often dominated by clones from the donor CD8+ memory compartment.

The CDR3 has 13 residues. Trimming pared 7 bases from V and 1 base from J, leaving 9 bases between. CDR1 SGHAT and CDR2 FQNNGV come from the germline V gene. The sample consisted of PBMCs. The sequence was obtained from a woman between 45 and 65 years old in good health, CMV-negative, and a related stem cell transplant donor. V usage is TRBV11-2 and J usage is TRBJ2-3; no definite D call. CDR3 in amino acids: CASILSGTDTQYF. CDR3 bases: TGTGCCAGCATACTTTCGGGCACAGATACGCAGTATTTT. Full variable domain (missing parts from reference TRBV11-2 and TRBJ2-3): EAGVAQSPRYKIIEKRQSVAFWCNPISGHATLYWYQQILGQGPKLLIQFQNNGVVDDSQLPKDRFSAERLKGVDSTLKIQPAKLEDSAVYLCASILSGTDTQYFGPGTRLTVL.